The rows below give T cell receptor beta chains drawn from one sample of a study of blood T cell repertoires in COVID-19. Clones were sequenced by immunoSEQ multiplex PCR, and TCRdb holds only the in-frame ones, with some missing. The sample carries tens of thousands of clones, 80% recorded once. The sample comprised peripheral blood. The receptors come from a human donor in a cohort sampled during active COVID-19. CDR3s leave out the opening cysteine and the closing phenylalanine or tryptophan.

j_gene | v_gene | len | CDR3aa
TRBJ1-3 | TRBV21-1 | 15 | ASSKVGTGCSGNTIY
TRBJ2-1 | TRBV7-2 | 14 | ASSTTGTGGINEQF
TRBJ1-3 | TRBV30 | 12 | ASPGRGSGNTIY
TRBJ1-1 | TRBV6-2/TRBV6-3 | 13 | ASSDLREPNTEAF
TRBJ1-1 | TRBV19 | 11 | ATKEVGGTEAF
TRBJ2-5 | TRBV10-3 | 17 | AIGATKWAAGGLRETQY
TRBJ1-5 | TRBV28 | 14 | ASSLWAGTGQQPQH
TRBJ2-5 | TRBV18 | 10 | ASSNSKETQY
TRBJ1-2 | TRBV19 | 13 | ASSTPGQGARGYT
TRBJ2-3 | TRBV4-1 | 16 | ASSQRPRSSGRLDTQY
TRBJ2-5 | TRBV1 | 15 | TSSTHSAWGPGETQY
TRBJ2-3 | TRBV6-2/TRBV6-3 | 17 | ASSYSGLAGAPTTDTQY
TRBJ2-1 | TRBV19 | 15 | ASSIYGSGSYRNEQF
TRBJ1-4 | TRBV7-9 | 13 | ASSPGGDANEKLF
TRBJ1-1 | TRBV7-9 | 13 | ASSFGDRQNTEAF
TRBJ2-1 | TRBV30 | 13 | AWSRGIAVAGEQF
TRBJ1-5 | TRBV4-2 | 12 | ASSRGTANQPQH
TRBJ2-2 | TRBV12-5 | 15 | ASGLGQGAAGTGELF
TRBJ2-1 | TRBV7-3 | 14 | ASSSDSGGPYNEQF
TRBJ1-1 | TRBV6-5 | 9 | ASRYRGVAF
TRBJ2-5 | TRBV12-3/TRBV12-4 | 11 | ASSLLGGETQY
TRBJ2-3 | TRBV13 | 12 | ARRTGKNTDTQY
TRBJ2-3 | TRBV27 | 13 | ASRDLGTGGDTQY
TRBJ1-6 | TRBV4-3 | 15 | ASGIGTGSSYNSPLH
TRBJ2-5 | TRBV19 | 13 | ASSIDLPGYWTQY
TRBJ1-4 | TRBV27 | 11 | ASIDRSSGKLF
TRBJ1-4 | TRBV5-1 | 12 | ASSLTTGDEKLF
TRBJ2-7 | TRBV6-6 | 13 | ASSYVAGTTREQY
TRBJ1-4 | TRBV28 | 13 | ASSLTGVANEKLF
TRBJ2-7 | TRBV19 | 13 | ASSTLGTGSYEQY
TRBJ1-6 | TRBV7-9 | 14 | ASSLESWGVRAPLH
TRBJ2-7 | TRBV5-1 | 15 | ASSFLSRTSRTYEQY
TRBJ2-2 | TRBV6-2/TRBV6-3 | 11 | ASSSTDTGELF
TRBJ1-2 | TRBV19 | 12 | ASSSSGTNYGYT
TRBJ2-5 | TRBV5-1 | 12 | ASSSGQGGETQY
TRBJ2-1 | TRBV27 | 11 | ASSRTSGSEQF
TRBJ1-2 | TRBV2 | 11 | ASSGSSNYGYT
TRBJ1-6 | TRBV18 | 10 | ASSSLNSPLH
TRBJ1-2 | TRBV7-2 | 10 | ASSPRGDGYT
TRBJ1-2 | TRBV6-5 | 11 | ASSYARGYGYT
TRBJ2-5 | TRBV5-5 | 11 | ASRPTGTETQY
TRBJ2-3 | TRBV5-1 | 12 | ASSGGRGRDTQY
TRBJ2-1 | TRBV7-3 | 11 | ASSSSRRDEQF
TRBJ2-6 | TRBV6-2/TRBV6-3 | 14 | ASTPGLSRGANVLT
TRBJ1-2 | TRBV29-1 | 9 | STAGGYGYT
TRBJ2-1 | TRBV7-2 | 16 | ASRGQGGLAGGYNEQF
TRBJ2-2 | TRBV18 | 12 | ASWPGHDTGELF
TRBJ1-4 | TRBV24-1 | 13 | ATSETGGGNEKLF
TRBJ2-1 | TRBV5-6 | 11 | ASVLVRDNEQF
TRBJ2-7 | TRBV7-9 | 12 | ASSGDRKDYEQY
TRBJ2-2 | TRBV5-4 | 13 | ASSFLQGSSGELF
TRBJ1-3 | TRBV5-1 | 12 | ASKPTGSGNTIY
TRBJ2-2 | TRBV6-5 | 13 | ASSKQGANTGELF
TRBJ2-5 | TRBV27 | 13 | ASSPRDSMQETQY
TRBJ1-5 | TRBV24-1 | 14 | ATSDSGQGGGQPQH
TRBJ1-2 | TRBV30 | 13 | AWSVGSGVNYGYT
TRBJ2-5 | TRBV6-5 | 10 | ASSPTEETQY